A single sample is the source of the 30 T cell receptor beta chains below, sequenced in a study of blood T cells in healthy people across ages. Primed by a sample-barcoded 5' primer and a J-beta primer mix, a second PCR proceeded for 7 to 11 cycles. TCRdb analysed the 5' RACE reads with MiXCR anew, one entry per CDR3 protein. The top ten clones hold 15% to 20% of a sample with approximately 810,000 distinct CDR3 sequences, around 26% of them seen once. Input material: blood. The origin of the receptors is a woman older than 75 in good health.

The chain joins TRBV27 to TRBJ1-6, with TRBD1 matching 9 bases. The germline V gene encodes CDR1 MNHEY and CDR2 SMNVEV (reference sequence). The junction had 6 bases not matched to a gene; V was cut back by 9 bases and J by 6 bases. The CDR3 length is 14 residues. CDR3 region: CASGQGISNSPLHF. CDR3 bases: TGTGCCAGTGGACAGGGGATCTCTAATTCACCCCTCCACTTT.

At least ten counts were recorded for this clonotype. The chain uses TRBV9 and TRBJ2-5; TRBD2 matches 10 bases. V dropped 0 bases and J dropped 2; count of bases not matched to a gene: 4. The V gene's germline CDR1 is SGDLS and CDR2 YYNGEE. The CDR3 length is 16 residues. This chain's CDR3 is CASSVGSGGPQETQYF. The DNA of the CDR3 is TGTGCCAGCAGCGTAGGTAGCGGGGGGCCACAAGAGACCCAGTACTTC.

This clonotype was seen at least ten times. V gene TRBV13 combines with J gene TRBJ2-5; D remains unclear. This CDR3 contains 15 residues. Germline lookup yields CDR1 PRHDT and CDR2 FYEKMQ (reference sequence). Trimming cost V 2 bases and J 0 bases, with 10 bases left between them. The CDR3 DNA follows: TGTGCCAGCAGCTTATGGCGCCAGTACCAAGAGACCCAGTACTTC. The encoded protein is CASSLWRQYQETQYF. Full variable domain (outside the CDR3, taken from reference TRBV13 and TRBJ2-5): AAGVIQSPRHLIKEKRETATLKCYPIPRHDTVYWYQQGPGQDPQFLISFYEKMQSDKGSIPDRFSAQQFSDYHSELNMSSLELGDSALYFCASSLWRQYQETQYFGPGTRLLVL.

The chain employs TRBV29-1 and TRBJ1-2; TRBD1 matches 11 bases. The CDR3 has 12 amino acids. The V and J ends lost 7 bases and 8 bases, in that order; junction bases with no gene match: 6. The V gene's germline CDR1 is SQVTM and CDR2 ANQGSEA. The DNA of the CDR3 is TGCAGCGCCGGAGGGACAGGGGGAGGCTACACCTTC. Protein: CSAGGTGGGYTF.

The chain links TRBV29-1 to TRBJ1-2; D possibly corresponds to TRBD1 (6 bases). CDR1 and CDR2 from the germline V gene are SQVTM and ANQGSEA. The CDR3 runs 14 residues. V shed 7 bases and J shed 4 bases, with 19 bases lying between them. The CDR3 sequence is CSALPTGYSYGYTF. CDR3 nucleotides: TGCAGCGCACTTCCCACAGGGTATTCCTATGGCTACACCTTC.

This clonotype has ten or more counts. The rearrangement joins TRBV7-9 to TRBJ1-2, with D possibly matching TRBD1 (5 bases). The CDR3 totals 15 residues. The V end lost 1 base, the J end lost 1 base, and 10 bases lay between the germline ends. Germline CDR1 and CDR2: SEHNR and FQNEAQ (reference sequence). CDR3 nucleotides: TGTGCCAGCAGCTTAGGAGGGGAAGATAACTATGGCTACACCTTC. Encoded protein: CASSLGGEDNYGYTF.

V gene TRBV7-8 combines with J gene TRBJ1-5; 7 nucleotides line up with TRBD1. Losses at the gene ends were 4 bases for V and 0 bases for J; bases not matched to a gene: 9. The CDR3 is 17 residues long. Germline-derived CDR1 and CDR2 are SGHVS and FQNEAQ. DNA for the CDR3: TGTGCCAGCAGCTCTTACAGGGGCCCTTATAGCAATCAGCCCCAGCATTTT. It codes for CASSSYRGPYSNQPQHF.

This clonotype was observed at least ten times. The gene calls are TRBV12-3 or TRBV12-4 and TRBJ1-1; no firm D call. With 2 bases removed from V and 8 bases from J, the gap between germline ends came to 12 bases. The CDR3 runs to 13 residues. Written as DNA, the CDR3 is TGTGCCAGCAGTTTACAAGGCTTCTCCGAAGCTTTCTTT. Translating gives CASSLQGFSEAFF.

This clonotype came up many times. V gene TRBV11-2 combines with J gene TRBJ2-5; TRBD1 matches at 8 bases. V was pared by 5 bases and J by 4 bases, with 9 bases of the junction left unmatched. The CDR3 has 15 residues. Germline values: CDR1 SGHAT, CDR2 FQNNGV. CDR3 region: CASSHDPGGIETQYF. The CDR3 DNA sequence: TGTGCCAGCAGCCACGATCCAGGGGGCATAGAGACCCAGTACTTC.

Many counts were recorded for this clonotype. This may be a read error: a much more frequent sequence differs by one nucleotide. CDR3 protein: CSVGQINEQYF. The CDR3 coding sequence is TGCAGCGTTGGACAGATCAATGAGCAGTACTTC. This rearrangement joins TRBV29-1 to TRBJ2-5; D is possibly TRBD1 (5 bases). CDR1 is SQVTM and CDR2 is ANQGSEA in the germline V gene. This CDR3 is built from 11 residues. V was clipped by 4 bases and J by 11 bases, with 14 bases between them.

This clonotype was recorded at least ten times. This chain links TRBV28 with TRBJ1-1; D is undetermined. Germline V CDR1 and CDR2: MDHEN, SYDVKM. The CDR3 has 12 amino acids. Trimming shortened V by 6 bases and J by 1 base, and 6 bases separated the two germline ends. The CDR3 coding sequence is TGTGCCAGCAGGGTATCGAACACTGAAGCTTTCTTT. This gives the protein CASRVSNTEAFF.

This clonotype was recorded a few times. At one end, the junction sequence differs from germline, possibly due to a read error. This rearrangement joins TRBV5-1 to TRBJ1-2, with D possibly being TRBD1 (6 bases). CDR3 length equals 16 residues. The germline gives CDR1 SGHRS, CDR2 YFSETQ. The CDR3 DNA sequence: TGCGCCAGCAGCCCGGGGACAACCACAGGGTTCTATGGCTACATCTTC. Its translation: CASSPGTTTGFYGYIF.

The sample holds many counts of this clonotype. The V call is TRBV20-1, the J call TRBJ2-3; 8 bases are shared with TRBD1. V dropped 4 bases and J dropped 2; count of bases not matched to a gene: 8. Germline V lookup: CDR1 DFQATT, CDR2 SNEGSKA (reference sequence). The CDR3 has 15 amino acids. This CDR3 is CSANGQGGHTDTQYF. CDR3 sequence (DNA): TGCAGTGCTAACGGACAGGGCGGACACACAGATACGCAGTATTTT.

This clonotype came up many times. CDR3 loop: CASSYSTHRGSIQYF. CDR3 bases: TGTGCCAGCAGTTACTCCACGCACAGGGGAAGCATTCAGTACTTC. The genes are TRBV6-2 or TRBV6-3 and TRBJ2-4; TRBD1 aligns across 7 bases. Losses at the gene ends were 0 bases for V and 9 bases for J; bases not matched to a gene: 8. This CDR3 contains 15 residues. CDR1 and CDR2 from the germline V gene are MNHEY and SVGEGT.

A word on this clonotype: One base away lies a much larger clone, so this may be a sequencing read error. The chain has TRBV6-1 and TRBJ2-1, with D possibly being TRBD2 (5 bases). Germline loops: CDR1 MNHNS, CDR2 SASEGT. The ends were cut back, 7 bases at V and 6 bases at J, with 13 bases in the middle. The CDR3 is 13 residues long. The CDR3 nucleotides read TGTGCCAGCATCGTGGAGAGGGCCAATGAGCAGTTCTTC. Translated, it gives CASIVERANEQFF.

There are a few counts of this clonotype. In nucleotides, the CDR3 is TGTGCCAGCAGCTTAGCTGGGTGGGATAATGAGCAGTTCTTC. The encoded protein is CASSLAGWDNEQFF. The chain has TRBV7-2 and TRBJ2-1; D ambiguous. The CDR3 extends over 14 amino acids. V lost 0 bases, J lost 7 bases, and 10 bases lay in between. Germline V gene sequence: CDR1 SGHTA, CDR2 FQGNSA.

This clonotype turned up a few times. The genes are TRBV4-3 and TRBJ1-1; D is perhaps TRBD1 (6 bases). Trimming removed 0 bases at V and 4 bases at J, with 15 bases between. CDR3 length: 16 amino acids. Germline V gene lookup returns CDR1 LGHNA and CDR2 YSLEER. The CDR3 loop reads CASSQDPRGRGTEAFF. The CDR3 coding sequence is TGCGCCAGCAGCCAAGATCCCCGGGGGCGCGGCACTGAAGCTTTCTTT.

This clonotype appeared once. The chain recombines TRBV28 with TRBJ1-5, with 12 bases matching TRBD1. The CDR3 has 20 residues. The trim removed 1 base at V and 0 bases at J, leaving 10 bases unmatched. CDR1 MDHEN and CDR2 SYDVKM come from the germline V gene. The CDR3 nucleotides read TGTGCCAGCAGTTTATTTAGGGGACAGGGGGCCTTAAGTAGCAATCAGCCCCAGCATTTT. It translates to CASSLFRGQGALSSNQPQHF.

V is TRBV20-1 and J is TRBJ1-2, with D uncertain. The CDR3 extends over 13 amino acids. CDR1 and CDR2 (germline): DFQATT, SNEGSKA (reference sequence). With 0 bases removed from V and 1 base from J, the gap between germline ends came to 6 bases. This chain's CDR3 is CSARDPNNYGYTF. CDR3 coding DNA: TGCAGTGCTAGAGACCCCAATAACTATGGCTACACCTTC.

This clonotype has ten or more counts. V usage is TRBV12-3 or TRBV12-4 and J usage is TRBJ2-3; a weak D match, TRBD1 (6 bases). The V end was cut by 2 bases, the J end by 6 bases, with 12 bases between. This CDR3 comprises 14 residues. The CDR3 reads CASSLIEGVDTQYF. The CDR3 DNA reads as TGTGCCAGCAGTTTAATCGAGGGGGTTGATACGCAGTATTTT.

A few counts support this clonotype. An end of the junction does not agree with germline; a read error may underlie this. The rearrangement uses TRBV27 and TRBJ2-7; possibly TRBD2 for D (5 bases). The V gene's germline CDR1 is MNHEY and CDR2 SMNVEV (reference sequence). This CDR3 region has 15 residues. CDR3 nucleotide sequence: TGTGCCAGCAGTGGATTCGGGGTGATACCCTACGAGCAGGACTTC. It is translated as CASSGFGVIPYEQDF.

The CDR3 DNA reads TGTGCCAGCAGTCCCGGACAGGGGGCTGGCTATGGCTACACCTTC. It yields the protein CASSPGQGAGYGYTF. This sequence joins TRBV6-6 and TRBJ1-2; 11 bases fit TRBD1. J was trimmed by 4 bases and V by 5 bases; bases with no gene match: 6. The CDR3 has 15 amino acids. Per germline, CDR1 MNHNY and CDR2 SVGAGI (reference sequence).

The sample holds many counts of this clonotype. In nucleotides, the CDR3 is TGTGCCAGCAGCGTAAGTGTGGGAGAGACCCAGTACTTC. Translation gives CASSVSVGETQYF. The rearrangement uses TRBV9 and TRBJ2-5; D unclear. This CDR3 is built from 13 residues. Trimming took 1 base from V and 4 from J, leaving 8 bases between them. Germline CDR1 SGDLS, CDR2 YYNGEE. Full variable domain (remainder filled in from reference TRBV9 and TRBJ2-5): DSGVTQTPKHLITATGQRVTLRCSPRSGDLSVYWYQQSLDQGLQFLIQYYNGEERAKGNILERFSAQQFPDLHSELNLSSLELGDSALYFCASSVSVGETQYFGPGTRLLVL.

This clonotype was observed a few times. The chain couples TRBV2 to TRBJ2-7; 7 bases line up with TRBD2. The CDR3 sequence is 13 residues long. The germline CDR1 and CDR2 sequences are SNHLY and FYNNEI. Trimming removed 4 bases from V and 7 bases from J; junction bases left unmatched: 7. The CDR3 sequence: CASSVEAGREQYF. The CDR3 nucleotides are TGTGCCAGCAGTGTAGAAGCGGGGAGGGAGCAGTACTTC. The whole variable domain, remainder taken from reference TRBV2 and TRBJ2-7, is EPEVTQTPSHQVTQMGQEVILRCVPISNHLYFYWYRQILGQKVEFLVSFYNNEISEKSEIFDDQFSVERPDGSNFTLKIRSTKLEDSAMYFCASSVEAGREQYFGPGTRLTVT.

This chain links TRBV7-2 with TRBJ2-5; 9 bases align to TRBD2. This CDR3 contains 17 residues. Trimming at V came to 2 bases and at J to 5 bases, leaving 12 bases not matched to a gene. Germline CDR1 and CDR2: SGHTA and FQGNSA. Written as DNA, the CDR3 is TGTGCCAGCAGCTTACCGGGTAGCGGGGGAGGCAGGGAGACCCAGTACTTC. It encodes CASSLPGSGGGRETQYF.

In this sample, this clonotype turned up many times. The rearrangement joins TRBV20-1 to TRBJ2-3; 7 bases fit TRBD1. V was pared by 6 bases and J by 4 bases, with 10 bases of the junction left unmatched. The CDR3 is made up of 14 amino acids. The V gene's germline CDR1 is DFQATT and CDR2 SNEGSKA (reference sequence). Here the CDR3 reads CSAERTGSSDTQYF. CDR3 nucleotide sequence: TGCAGTGCAGAGCGGACAGGTTCATCAGATACGCAGTATTTT.

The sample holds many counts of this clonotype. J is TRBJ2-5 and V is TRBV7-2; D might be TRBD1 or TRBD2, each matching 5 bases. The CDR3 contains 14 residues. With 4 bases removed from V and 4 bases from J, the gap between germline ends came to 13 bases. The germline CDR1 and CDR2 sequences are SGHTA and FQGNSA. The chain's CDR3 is CASSSPPGRETQYF. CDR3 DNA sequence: TGTGCCAGCAGCTCGCCGCCAGGGAGAGAGACCCAGTACTTC.

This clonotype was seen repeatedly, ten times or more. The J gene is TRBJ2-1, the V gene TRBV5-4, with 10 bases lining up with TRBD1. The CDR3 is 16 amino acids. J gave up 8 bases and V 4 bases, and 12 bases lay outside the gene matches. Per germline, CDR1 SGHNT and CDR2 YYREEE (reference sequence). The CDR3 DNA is TGTGCCAGCAGCCAAACATCCGGGACAGGGGACGATGAGCAGTTCTTC. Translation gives CASSQTSGTGDDEQFF.

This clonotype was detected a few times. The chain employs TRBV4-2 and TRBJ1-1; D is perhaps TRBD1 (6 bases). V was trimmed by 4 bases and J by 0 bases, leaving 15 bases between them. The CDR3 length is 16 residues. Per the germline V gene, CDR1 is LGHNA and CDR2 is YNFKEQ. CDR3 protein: CASSRDGGRMNTEAFF. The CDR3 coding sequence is TGTGCCAGCAGCCGGGATGGGGGGCGAATGAACACTGAAGCTTTCTTT.

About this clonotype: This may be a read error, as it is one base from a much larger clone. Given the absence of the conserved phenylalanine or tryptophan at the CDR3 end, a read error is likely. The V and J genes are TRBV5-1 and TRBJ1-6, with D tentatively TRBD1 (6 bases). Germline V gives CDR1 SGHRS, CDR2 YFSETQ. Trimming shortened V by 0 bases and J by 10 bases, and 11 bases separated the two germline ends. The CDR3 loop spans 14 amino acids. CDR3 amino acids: CASSLDFQGSPLHC. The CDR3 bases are TGCGCCAGCAGCTTGGACTTCCAGGGGTCACCCCTCCACTGT.